These T cell receptor beta chains were read from a single sample in a study of beta chain features in type 1 diabetes. Sequencing was performed with immunoSEQ multiplex PCR; in TCRdb, only in-frame clones are kept and a portion is missing. The sample contains hundreds of thousands of clones, 15% of which appear only once. Sequenced sample: naive CD4+ T cells from blood. The receptors derive from a man between 18 and 35 years old in good health. CDR3s include the opening cysteine and the closing phenylalanine or tryptophan. A D gene is named only where the DNA matches it firmly. Clone size is shown for a subset of rows, as once, few, many or a class of expanded clone.

CDR3aa: CASGSLKGELFF; CDR3nt: TGTGCTAGTGGTTCCTTGAAGGGGGAGCTGTTTTTT; d_gene: -; abundance: -; v_gene: TRBV12-5; j_gene: TRBJ2-2
CDR3aa: CASSSSGAAYEQYF; CDR3nt: TGTGCCAGCAGCTCTTCGGGGGCGGCCTACGAGCAGTACTTC; d_gene: -; abundance: few; v_gene: TRBV7-3; j_gene: TRBJ2-7
CDR3aa: CASSLGTSGVNEQFF; CDR3nt: TGTGCCAGCAGCTTAGGGACTAGCGGGGTCAATGAGCAGTTCTTC; d_gene: TRBD2; abundance: -; v_gene: TRBV7-2; j_gene: TRBJ2-1
CDR3aa: CASSLRVAYGYTF; CDR3nt: TGCGCCAGCAGCTTGCGGGTTGCCTATGGCTACACCTTC; d_gene: -; abundance: -; v_gene: TRBV5-1; j_gene: TRBJ1-2
CDR3aa: CASSFWTSGDGETQYF; CDR3nt: TGTGCCAGCAGCTTCTGGACTAGCGGGGACGGAGAGACCCAGTACTTC; d_gene: TRBD2; abundance: -; v_gene: TRBV13; j_gene: TRBJ2-5
CDR3aa: CASSDAATNTGELFF; CDR3nt: TGTGCCAGCAGTGACGCGGCCACGAACACCGGGGAGCTGTTTTTT; d_gene: -; abundance: -; v_gene: TRBV25-1; j_gene: TRBJ2-2
CDR3aa: CASSVGLAGVNEQYF; CDR3nt: TGTGCCAGCAGCGTCGGACTAGCGGGGGTGAACGAGCAGTACTTC; d_gene: TRBD2; abundance: few; v_gene: TRBV9; j_gene: TRBJ2-7
CDR3aa: CASSLWATGGQETQYF; CDR3nt: TGTGCCAGCAGCCTGTGGGCGACAGGGGGCCAAGAGACCCAGTACTTC; d_gene: TRBD1; abundance: -; v_gene: TRBV7-9; j_gene: TRBJ2-5
CDR3aa: CASSLAETSGRSYNEQFF; CDR3nt: TGCGCCAGCAGCTTGGCGGAGACTAGCGGGCGATCCTACAATGAGCAGTTCTTC; d_gene: TRBD2; abundance: few; v_gene: TRBV5-1; j_gene: TRBJ2-1
CDR3aa: CASSLRDREKDEQFF; CDR3nt: TGTGCCAGTAGCCTACGGGACAGGGAGAAAGATGAGCAGTTCTTC; d_gene: TRBD1; abundance: few; v_gene: TRBV19; j_gene: TRBJ2-1
CDR3aa: CASSARTGSTDTQYF; CDR3nt: TGTGCCAGCAGTGCAAGGACTGGGAGCACAGATACGCAGTATTTT; d_gene: -; abundance: -; v_gene: TRBV6-1; j_gene: TRBJ2-3
CDR3aa: CASSWNQDTEAFF; CDR3nt: TGTGCCAGCAGCTGGAACCAGGACACTGAAGCTTTCTTT; d_gene: -; abundance: many; v_gene: TRBV7-9; j_gene: TRBJ1-1
CDR3aa: CASSSTVVTDTQYF; CDR3nt: TGTGCCAGCAGCTCCACAGTGGTCACAGATACGCAGTATTTT; d_gene: -; abundance: -; v_gene: TRBV7-9; j_gene: TRBJ2-3
CDR3aa: CASSIKRISTDTQYF; CDR3nt: TGTGCCAGTAGTATAAAGCGGATTAGCACAGATACGCAGTATTTT; d_gene: -; abundance: few; v_gene: TRBV19; j_gene: TRBJ2-3
CDR3aa: CASNSRVGETQYF; CDR3nt: TGTGCCAGCAACTCCAGGGTGGGGGAGACCCAGTACTTC; d_gene: -; abundance: -; v_gene: TRBV7-7; j_gene: TRBJ2-5
CDR3aa: CASSLGRNIQYF; CDR3nt: TGTGCCAGCAGCTTGGGTAGGAACATTCAGTACTTC; d_gene: -; abundance: -; v_gene: TRBV5-6; j_gene: TRBJ2-4
CDR3aa: CASSLPTVLNEQFF; CDR3nt: TGTGCCAGCAGCTTACCGACAGTACTGAATGAGCAGTTCTTC; d_gene: -; abundance: few; v_gene: TRBV7-8; j_gene: TRBJ2-1
CDR3aa: CASSFSPGSNYEQYF; CDR3nt: TGTGCCAGCAGCTTTTCCCCAGGGAGTAACTACGAGCAGTACTTC; d_gene: -; abundance: -; v_gene: TRBV11-3; j_gene: TRBJ2-7
CDR3aa: CASSPQQGSFYEQYF; CDR3nt: TGTGCCAGCAGCCCTCAACAGGGCTCTTTTTACGAGCAGTACTTC; d_gene: -; abundance: -; v_gene: TRBV7-6; j_gene: TRBJ2-7